This T cell receptor beta chain was documented in a study of spatial heterogeneity in lung cancer. Across the whole study: Alpha-chain detections were consistently fewer than beta-chain detections among the sequences. Each distinct TCR and UMI combination averaged more than ten appearances in raw reads.

Each TCR cDNA molecule bore a unique molecular identifier. TCRdb re-analysed the 5' RACE reads in MiXCR, keeping a single row per CDR3 protein. The table shows fewer than 20,000 distinct CDR3 sequences, with about a fifth occurring only once. This clonotype was observed many times. What it binds is not known. The time point denotes: sample taken at primary tumor resection. Sequencing covered unsorted whole RNA taken from tumor, nontumor lung or frozen PBMC. The CDR3 extends over 12 amino acids. Trimming pared 5 bases from V and 9 bases from J, leaving 11 bases between. The study's findings and limits: Ubiquitous, expanded tumor-derived TCRs were more frequently observed in blood at resection than at follow-up.

The starting material was PBMCs, obtained at surgery. V usage is TRBV12-3 or TRBV12-4 and J usage is TRBJ2-1, with D possibly being TRBD1 (6 bases). The TCR sequence derives from a male donor with early-stage non-small cell lung cancer. CDR3 sequence (DNA): TGTGCCAGCAGTGTACTCAGGGGTGAGCAGTTCTTC. Amino acids: CASSVLRGEQFF.